A single T cell receptor (beta chain) is shown here with its context. Profiled with immunoSEQ multiplex PCR; TCRdb holds only in-frame clones, not every one. The data contain under 100,000 clones, 96% of them singletons. The record originates from a study of technical replicates of blood from a handful of donors. The J segment lost 3 bases and the V segment lost 10 bases, leaving 6 bases of the junction unmatched. Germline V gene data show CDR1 as MDHEN and CDR2 as SYDVKM. The CDR3 runs to 12 residues. The material sequenced was T cells isolated from PBMCs. The receptor was derived from a human donor in good health. The V and J genes are TRBV28 and TRBJ2-7; TRBD1 agrees at 7 bases. Written as DNA, the CDR3 is TGTGCCACGGAGACAGGGCTCTACGAGCAGTACTTC. Amino acid sequence: CATETGLYEQYF.